This T cell receptor beta chain was profiled in a study of blood T cell repertoires in COVID-19. The overall study: T cells, B-cell-depleted T cells, or PBMCs provided the cDNA or gDNA that served as material.

In the study's own analysis: Quantification of nucleated cells was approximated via reference gene primer amplification. The method was immunoSEQ multiplex PCR; TCRdb's version includes in-frame clones alone and lacks a portion of them. That table supplies the V and J calls and clone size; D and trimming were determined from the DNA. Among roughly 170,000 clones listed, just under 90% were seen once. V trimming: 4 bases; J trimming: 7 bases; junction bases outside the gene matches: 12. The CDR3 sequence is 16 residues long. Germline CDR1 reads LGHNA; CDR2 reads YNFKEQ. Enrolment of Seattle patients took place during active infection, and they were followed longitudinally.

The receptor comes from a woman in her 70s with COVID-19, enrolled during active disease. The rearrangement links TRBV4-2 to TRBJ2-5; 10 bases fit TRBD1. Material for sequencing was peripheral blood. CDR3 region: CASSRGTGQGGRTQYF. CDR3 bases: TGTGCCAGCAGCCGGGGGACCGGACAGGGGGGTAGGACCCAGTACTTC.